The 5 T cell receptor beta chains presented below share a single source sample, sequenced in a study of human T cells and chemical hapten exposure. Time point: pre-sensitization, week 0. Treatment indicated: therapeutic diphenylcyclopropenone sensitization with weekly scalp DPC. MiXCR, run by TCRdb on the RACE reads, gives a single entry per CDR3 protein. There are under 300,000 distinct CDR3 sequences in the sample; about 8.6% occur only once, and 2.3% lies in the top ten. The specimen was whole blood, collected in connection with sensitization to the hapten diphenylcyclopropenone (DPC). Every receptor here comes from a middle-aged woman with alopecia areata. Some clones in this sample may be carry-over from other donors' samples.

The gene calls are TRBV3-1 and TRBJ1-2, with D perhaps matching TRBD1 (6 bases). CDR1 and CDR2 from the germline V gene are LGHDT and YNNKEL (reference sequence). CDR3 length: 15 residues. The V gene lost 4 bases and the J gene lost 8 bases, with 20 bases spanning the gap. DNA of the CDR3: TGTGCCAGCAGCCCCACCGGGACAAGAGCAGGCGGCTACACCTTC. This sequence encodes CASSPTGTRAGGYTF.

There are many counts of this clonotype. The J gene is TRBJ1-6, the V gene TRBV27; D may be TRBD1 (6 bases). In germline, CDR1 is MNHEY, CDR2 SMNVEV (reference sequence). V lost 6 bases to trimming and J lost 4 bases, with 13 bases between them. The CDR3 has 15 amino acids. DNA for the CDR3: TGTGCCAGCAGAAGGGACGGGACATATAATTCACCCCTCCACTTT. Encoded protein: CASRRDGTYNSPLHF.

This clonotype occurred many times. This rearrangement joins TRBV29-1 to TRBJ2-5; D is undetermined. The CDR3 is 14 amino acids. The V end was cut by 8 bases, the J end by 0 bases, with 16 bases between. Per germline, CDR1 SQVTM and CDR2 ANQGSEA. CDR3 DNA sequence: TGCAGCTTCCCCCGGGCCCCGTACCAAGAGACCCAGTACTTC. Translated, it gives CSFPRAPYQETQYF.

This clonotype came up many times. This sequence joins TRBV27 and TRBJ1-1; 10 nucleotides align to TRBD1. There are 16 residues in the CDR3. Per the germline V gene, CDR1 is MNHEY and CDR2 is SMNVEV (reference sequence). Trimming removed 3 bases from V and 11 bases from J; junction bases left unmatched: 15. CDR3 in DNA: TGTGCCAGCAGTTTCGGCTACCCCGACAGGGGGCTGCGGGCTTTCTTT. Translating it yields CASSFGYPDRGLRAFF.

The chain is built from TRBV5-1 and TRBJ2-5; TRBD2 aligns across 7 bases. This CDR3 spans 15 amino acids. V trimming: 0 bases; J trimming: 5 bases; junction bases outside the gene matches: 7. CDR1 is SGHRS, CDR2 YFSETQ, per germline. DNA of the CDR3: TGCGCCAGCAGCTTGGATGGCGGGAGAAGGGAGACCCAGTACTTC. This sequence encodes CASSLDGGRRETQYF.